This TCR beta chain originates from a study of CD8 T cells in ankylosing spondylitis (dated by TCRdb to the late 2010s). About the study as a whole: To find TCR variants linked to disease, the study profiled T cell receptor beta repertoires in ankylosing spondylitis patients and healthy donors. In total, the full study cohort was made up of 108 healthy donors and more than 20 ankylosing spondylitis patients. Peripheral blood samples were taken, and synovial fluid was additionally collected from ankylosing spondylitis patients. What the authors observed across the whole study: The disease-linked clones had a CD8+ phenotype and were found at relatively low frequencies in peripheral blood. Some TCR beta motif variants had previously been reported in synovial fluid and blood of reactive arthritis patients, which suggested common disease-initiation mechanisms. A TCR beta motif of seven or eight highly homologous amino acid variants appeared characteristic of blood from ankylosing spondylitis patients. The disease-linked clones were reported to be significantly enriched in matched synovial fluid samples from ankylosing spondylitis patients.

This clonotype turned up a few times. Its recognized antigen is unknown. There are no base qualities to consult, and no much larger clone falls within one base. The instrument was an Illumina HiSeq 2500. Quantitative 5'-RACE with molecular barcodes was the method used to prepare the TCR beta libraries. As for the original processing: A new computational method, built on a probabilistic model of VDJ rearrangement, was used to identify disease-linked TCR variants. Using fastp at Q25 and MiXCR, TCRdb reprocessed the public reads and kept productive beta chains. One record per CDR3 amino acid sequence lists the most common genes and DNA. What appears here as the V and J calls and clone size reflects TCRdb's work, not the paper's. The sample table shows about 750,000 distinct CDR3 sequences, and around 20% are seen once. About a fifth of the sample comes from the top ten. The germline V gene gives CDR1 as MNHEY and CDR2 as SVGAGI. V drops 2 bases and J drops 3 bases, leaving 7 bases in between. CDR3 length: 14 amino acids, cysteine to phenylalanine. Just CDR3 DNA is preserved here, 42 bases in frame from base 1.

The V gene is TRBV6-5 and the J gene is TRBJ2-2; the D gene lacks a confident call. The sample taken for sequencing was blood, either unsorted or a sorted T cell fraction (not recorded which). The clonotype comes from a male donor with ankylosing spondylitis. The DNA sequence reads TGTGCCAGCAGTTACGTTTTGGACACCGGGGAGCTGTTTTTT. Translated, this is CASSYVLDTGELFF.